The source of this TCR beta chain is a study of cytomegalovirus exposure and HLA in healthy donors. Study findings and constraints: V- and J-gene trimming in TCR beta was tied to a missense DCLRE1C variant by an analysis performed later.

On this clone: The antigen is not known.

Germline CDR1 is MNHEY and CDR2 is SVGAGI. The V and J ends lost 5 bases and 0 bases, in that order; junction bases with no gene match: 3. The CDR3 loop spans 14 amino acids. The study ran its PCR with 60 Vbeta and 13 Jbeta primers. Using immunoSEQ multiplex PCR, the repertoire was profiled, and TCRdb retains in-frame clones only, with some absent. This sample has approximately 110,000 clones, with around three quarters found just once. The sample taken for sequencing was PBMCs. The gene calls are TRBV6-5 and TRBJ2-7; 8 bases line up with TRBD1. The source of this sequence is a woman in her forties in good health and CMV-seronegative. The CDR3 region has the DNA TGTGCCAGCAGTGGCGACAGGGGCTCCTACGAGCAGTACTTC. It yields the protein CASSGDRGSYEQYF.